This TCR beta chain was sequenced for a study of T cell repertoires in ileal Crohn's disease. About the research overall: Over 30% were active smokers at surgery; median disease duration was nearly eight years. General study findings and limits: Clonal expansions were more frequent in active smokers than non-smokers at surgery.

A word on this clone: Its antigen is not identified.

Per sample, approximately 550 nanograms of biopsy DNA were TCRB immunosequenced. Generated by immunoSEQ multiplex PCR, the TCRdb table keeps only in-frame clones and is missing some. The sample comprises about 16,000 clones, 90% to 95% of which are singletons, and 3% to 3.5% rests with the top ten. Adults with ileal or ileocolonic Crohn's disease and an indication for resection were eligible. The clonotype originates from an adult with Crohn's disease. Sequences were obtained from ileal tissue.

CDR3 in DNA: TGTGCCAGCAGTGAAATGGTCTTTCGGGATTTAAATTCACCCCTCCACTTT. Protein sequence: CASSEMVFRDLNSPLHF. V is TRBV6-1 and J is TRBJ1-6, with D unclear. V shed 2 bases and J shed 7 bases, with 18 bases lying between them. Germline assignment: CDR1 MNHNS and CDR2 SASEGT. The CDR3 is 17 amino acids.